This section outlines one T cell receptor (beta chain) sequence together with its context. This sample is drawn from a study of human T cells and chemical hapten exposure. Trimming took off 6 bases at V and 6 bases at J, with 17 bases between the two ends. The CDR3 consists of 15 residues. TCRdb re-derived calls from the RACE reads in MiXCR, one entry per CDR3 protein. The top ten hold around 4.7% of the sample, which has about 84,000 distinct CDR3 sequences, about 10% seen once. This sample's time point: patch test 2, 6 weeks after DPC sensitization. As for treatment: therapeutic diphenylcyclopropenone sensitization with weekly scalp DPC.

Sequences were derived from whole blood, sampled in connection with sensitization to the hapten diphenylcyclopropenone (DPC). This sequence originates from a woman in her forties or fifties with alopecia areata. Some clones in this sample may be carry-over from other donors' samples. The chain recombines TRBV12-3 or TRBV12-4 with TRBJ2-2, with a weak D call TRBD2 (5 bases). The DNA for the CDR3 is TGTGCCAGCAGATTACGGGGTTACGTCCCCGGGGAGCTGTTTTTT. Protein product: CASRLRGYVPGELFF.